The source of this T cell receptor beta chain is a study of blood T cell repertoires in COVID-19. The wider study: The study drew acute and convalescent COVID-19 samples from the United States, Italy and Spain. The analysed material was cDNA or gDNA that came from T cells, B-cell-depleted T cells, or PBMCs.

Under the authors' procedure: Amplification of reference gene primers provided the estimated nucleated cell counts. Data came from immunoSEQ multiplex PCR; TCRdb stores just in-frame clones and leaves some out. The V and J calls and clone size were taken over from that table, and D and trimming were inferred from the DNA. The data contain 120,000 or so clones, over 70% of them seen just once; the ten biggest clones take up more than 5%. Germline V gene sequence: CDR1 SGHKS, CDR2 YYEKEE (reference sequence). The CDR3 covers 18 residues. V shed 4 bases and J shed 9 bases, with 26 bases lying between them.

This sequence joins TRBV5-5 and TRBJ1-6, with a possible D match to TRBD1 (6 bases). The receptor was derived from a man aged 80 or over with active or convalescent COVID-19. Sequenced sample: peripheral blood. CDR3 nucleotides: TGTGCCAGCAGCCGCCTCCCGGCACAGGGTGGGGAAGGTTCACCCCTCCACTTT. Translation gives CASSRLPAQGGEGSPLHF.